The 23 T cell receptor beta chains given below trace back to one sample, sequenced in a study of cytomegalovirus exposure and HLA in healthy donors. Both 60 Vbeta primers and 13 Jbeta primers went into the PCR. Only in-frame clones appear in the TCRdb table, and some are missing; sequencing was by immunoSEQ multiplex PCR. This sample contains 100,000 to 150,000 clones. The sequencing input was PBMCs. These receptors all stem from a middle-aged woman in good health and CMV-seronegative.

This rearrangement joins TRBV6-5 to TRBJ1-2, with TRBD1 as a possible D gene (6 bases). Germline V CDR1 and CDR2: MNHEY, SVGAGI. The CDR3 has 13 amino acids. Trimming stripped 8 bases from V and 4 bases from J, with 14 bases between. CDR3 nucleotide sequence: TGTGCCAGCGGTCGGGACAATTCCTATGGCTACACCTTC. This encodes CASGRDNSYGYTF.

The rearrangement joins TRBV19 to TRBJ1-1; 8 positions match TRBD1. This CDR3 comprises 15 residues. CDR1 is LNHDA and CDR2 is SQIVND in the germline V gene (reference sequence). V trimming: 5 bases; J trimming: 5 bases; junction bases outside the gene matches: 10. CDR3: CASSFGQGKSTEAFF. In DNA form, the CDR3 reads TGTGCCAGTAGTTTCGGACAGGGAAAATCAACTGAAGCTTTCTTT.

The V and J genes are TRBV5-1 and TRBJ2-2; 7 bases map to TRBD1. V gave up 0 bases and J gave up 4 bases; unmatched junction bases: 6. This CDR3 region has 16 residues. The germline V gene has CDR1 SGHRS and CDR2 YFSETQ. The CDR3 nucleotides are TGCGCCAGCAGCTTGGGTGGGACAGTCAGCACCGGGGAGCTGTTTTTT. Amino acid sequence: CASSLGGTVSTGELFF.

The V gene is TRBV7-9, the J gene TRBJ1-2; TRBD1 might be the D (6 bases). V was trimmed by 5 bases and J by 4 bases, leaving 14 bases between them. The germline gives CDR1 SEHNR, CDR2 FQNEAQ (reference sequence). The CDR3 extends over 14 amino acids. The CDR3 nucleotides read TGTGCCAGCAGCGGGGGGGCCTTTTCCTATGGCTACACCTTC. Translated, it gives CASSGGAFSYGYTF.

Comments on this clone: In the same sample, other DNA sequences code for this CDR3. This chain links TRBV29-1 with TRBJ1-1, with D perhaps TRBD1 (6 bases). Germline CDR1 reads SQVTM; CDR2 reads ANQGSEA. This CDR3 contains 12 residues. Trimming removed 7 bases from V and 1 base from J, with 10 bases in between. The CDR3: CSAGRGNTEAFF. CDR3 nucleotides: TGCAGCGCTGGCAGGGGGAACACTGAAGCTTTCTTT.

This chain connects TRBV5-8 to TRBJ1-6; D remains unclear. V dropped 4 bases and J dropped 1 base, with 3 bases sitting between them. Germline CDR1 reads SGHTS; CDR2 reads YDEGEE. The CDR3 spans 13 residues. The CDR3 loop reads CASSLSYNSPLHF. In nucleotides, the CDR3 is TGTGCCAGCAGCCTTTCCTATAATTCACCCCTCCACTTT.

This rearrangement joins TRBV7-2 to TRBJ2-7; D perhaps matches TRBD1 (5 bases). The CDR3 has 13 residues. V was shortened by 4 bases and J by 2 bases, with 9 bases between the two germline ends. Germline V CDR1 and CDR2: SGHTA, FQGNSA. The CDR3: CASSSDSPYEQYF. The CDR3 region has the DNA TGTGCCAGCAGCTCTGACAGCCCCTACGAGCAGTACTTC.

V usage is TRBV7-3 and J usage is TRBJ2-3, with TRBD2 matching 8 bases. Germline trimming cut 4 bases from V and 1 base from J; bases unmatched to any gene: 4. The germline CDR1 and CDR2 sequences are SGHTA and FQGTGA. The CDR3 covers 15 residues. CDR3 residues: CASSSGGAGTDTQYF. As DNA, the CDR3 is TGTGCCAGCAGCTCGGGGGGGGCAGGCACAGATACGCAGTATTTT.

The rearrangement links TRBV5-6 to TRBJ2-5, with D hard to call. This CDR3 has 14 amino acids. The V end was cut by 3 bases, the J end by 3 bases, with 12 bases between. Looked up from germline, CDR1 is SGHDT and CDR2 is YYEEEE. CDR3 sequence: CASSSLHSKETQYF. The CDR3 DNA follows: TGTGCCAGCAGCTCTTTGCACTCCAAAGAGACCCAGTACTTC.

The gene calls are TRBV2 and TRBJ2-7; TRBD1 aligns across 10 bases. The germline V gene encodes CDR1 SNHLY and CDR2 FYNNEI. The CDR3 loop spans 14 amino acids. V was clipped by 8 bases and J by 4 bases; unmatched bases: 8. In DNA, the CDR3 is TGTGCCAGCGATGGGACAGGGGAATTTTACGAGCAGTACTTC. Amino acid sequence: CASDGTGEFYEQYF. The full variable domain, its missing parts supplied by reference TRBV2 and TRBJ2-7, is EPEVTQTPSHQVTQMGQEVILRCVPISNHLYFYWYRQILGQKVEFLVSFYNNEISEKSEIFDDQFSVERPDGSNFTLKIRSTKLEDSAMYFCASDGTGEFYEQYFGPGTRLTVT.

This sequence joins TRBV13 and TRBJ1-2, with TRBD1 identical over 11 bases. Germline values: CDR1 PRHDT, CDR2 FYEKMQ (reference sequence). Trimming at V came to 3 bases and at J to 6 bases, leaving 3 bases not matched to a gene. CDR3 length: 14 residues. The CDR3, as DNA: TGTGCCAGCAGCTTCGGGACAGGGGGGAATGGCTACACCTTC. Translation gives CASSFGTGGNGYTF.

The J gene is TRBJ1-2, the V gene TRBV11-1, with D possibly TRBD1 on 5 matching bases. Trimming removed 4 bases from V and 5 bases from J, with 11 bases in between. Germline CDR1 is SGHAT and CDR2 is FQDESV (reference sequence). The CDR3 sequence is 13 residues long. CDR3 loop: CASSSDIRYGYTF. The CDR3 nucleotides are TGTGCCAGCAGCTCGGACATCCGGTATGGCTACACCTTC.

This sequence joins TRBV6-1 and TRBJ1-5; 10 bases align to TRBD1. Per germline, CDR1 MNHNS and CDR2 SASEGT. The CDR3 runs to 17 residues. The trim removed 2 bases at V and 4 bases at J, leaving 8 bases unmatched. In nucleotides, the CDR3 is TGTGCCAGCAGTGAAAGGACAGGGGGGTTTGGAAATCAGCCCCAGCATTTT. Translation: CASSERTGGFGNQPQHF.

The rearrangement uses TRBV5-1 and TRBJ1-2; 7 positions agree with TRBD1. The V gene's germline CDR1 is SGHRS and CDR2 YFSETQ. With 2 bases clipped from V and 8 bases from J, the junction kept 9 bases outside the gene matches. The CDR3 loop spans 14 amino acids. This chain's CDR3 is CASSFGTASGGYTF. The CDR3 region has the DNA TGCGCCAGCAGCTTCGGGACAGCCTCGGGAGGCTACACCTTC.

The chain is built from TRBV9 and TRBJ1-1, with 7 bases lining up with TRBD1. V lost 0 bases and J lost 1; bases outside the gene matches: 6. CDR1 and CDR2 from the germline V gene are SGDLS and YYNGEE. This CDR3 spans 16 amino acids. The CDR3 sequence is CASSVGLTGANTEAFF. CDR3 in DNA: TGTGCCAGCAGCGTAGGCCTTACAGGGGCGAACACTGAAGCTTTCTTT.

The genes are TRBV9 and TRBJ1-1, with 7 bases fitting TRBD1. The length of the CDR3 is 15 residues. In germline, CDR1 is SGDLS, CDR2 YYNGEE. V dropped 0 bases and J dropped 9; count of bases not matched to a gene: 11. CDR3 amino acids: CASSVDVGGEEKAFF. The CDR3 coding sequence is TGTGCCAGCAGCGTAGACGTAGGGGGCGAGGAAAAAGCTTTCTTT.

The chain carries TRBV6-5 and TRBJ1-6; tentative D call: TRBD1 (6 bases). CDR3 size: 14 residues. V was trimmed by 4 bases and J by 7 bases, leaving 11 bases between them. CDR1 is MNHEY and CDR2 is SVGAGI in the germline V gene. The chain's CDR3 is CASSWGGRNSPLHF. CDR3 in DNA: TGTGCCAGCAGTTGGGGGGGGCGGAATTCACCCCTCCACTTT.

CDR3 in amino acids: CASSFILMERTSGSFTDTQYF. The CDR3 DNA sequence: TGTGCCAGCAGTTTCATACTCATGGAACGGACTAGCGGTTCTTTCACAGATACGCAGTATTTT. The chain joins TRBV28 to TRBJ2-3, with 10 bases lining up with TRBD2. This CDR3 contains 21 residues. V trimming: 3 bases; J trimming: 2 bases; junction bases outside the gene matches: 20. CDR1 is MDHEN, CDR2 SYDVKM, per germline.

The V and J genes are TRBV9 and TRBJ2-5, with D possibly TRBD2 on 5 matching bases. V lost 0 bases and J lost 1, with 10 bases in between. Germline V gene sequence: CDR1 SGDLS, CDR2 YYNGEE. The length of the CDR3 is 15 residues. The CDR3 DNA reads TGTGCCAGCAGCGTAGCTACGGGGATCCAAGAGACCCAGTACTTC. Translating it yields CASSVATGIQETQYF.

V is TRBV7-2 and J is TRBJ2-4; a possible D gene is TRBD2 (5 bases). The V end was cut by 0 bases, the J end by 2 bases, with 5 bases between. The CDR3 extends over 14 amino acids. The germline gives CDR1 SGHTA, CDR2 FQGNSA. The CDR3 coding sequence is TGTGCCAGCAGCTTAGCCGGGACCAAAAACATTCAGTACTTC. Amino acid sequence: CASSLAGTKNIQYF.

The gene calls are TRBV5-5 and TRBJ2-3; tentative D call: TRBD2 (5 bases). The CDR3 loop spans 16 amino acids. Per germline, CDR1 SGHKS and CDR2 YYEKEE (reference sequence). Trimming took 5 bases from V and 0 from J, leaving 16 bases between them. In DNA form, the CDR3 reads TGTGCCAGCAGGTCCGTAGGAACGGGAAGCACAGATACGCAGTATTTT. Residues: CASRSVGTGSTDTQYF.

This chain uses TRBV6-4 with TRBJ1-2; a possible D gene is TRBD1 (5 bases). Trimming removed 5 bases from V and 4 bases from J, with 14 bases in between. The CDR3 runs 14 residues. The germline gives CDR1 MRHNA, CDR2 SNTAGT. CDR3: CASSKGTGGYGYTF. The CDR3 bases are TGTGCCAGCAGTAAAGGGACCGGGGGCTATGGCTACACCTTC.

The chain has TRBV19 and TRBJ1-5; 9 bases are a match to TRBD1. The CDR3 is 14 amino acids. Germline values: CDR1 LNHDA, CDR2 SQIVND (reference sequence). Trimming removed 6 bases from V and 6 bases from J; junction bases left unmatched: 6. The chain's CDR3 is CASRDRGGGQPQHF. As DNA, the CDR3 is TGTGCCAGTAGGGACAGGGGTGGAGGTCAGCCCCAGCATTTT.